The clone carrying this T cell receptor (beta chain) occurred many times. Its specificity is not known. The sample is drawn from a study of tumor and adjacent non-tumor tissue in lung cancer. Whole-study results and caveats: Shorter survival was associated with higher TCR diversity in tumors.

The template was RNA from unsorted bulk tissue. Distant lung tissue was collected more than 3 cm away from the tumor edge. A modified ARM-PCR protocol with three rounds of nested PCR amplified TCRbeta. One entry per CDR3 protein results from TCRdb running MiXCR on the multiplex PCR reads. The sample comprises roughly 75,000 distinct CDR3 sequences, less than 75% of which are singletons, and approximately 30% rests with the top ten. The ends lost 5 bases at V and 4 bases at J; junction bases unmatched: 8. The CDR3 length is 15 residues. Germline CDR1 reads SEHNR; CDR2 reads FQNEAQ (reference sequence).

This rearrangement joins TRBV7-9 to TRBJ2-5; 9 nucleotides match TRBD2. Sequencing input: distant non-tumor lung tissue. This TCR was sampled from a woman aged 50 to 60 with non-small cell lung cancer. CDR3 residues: CASSPRGLARETQYF. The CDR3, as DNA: TGTGCCAGCAGCCCCCGTGGACTAGCGCGAGAGACCCAGTACTTC.